A single sample is the source of the 3 T cell receptor beta chains below, sequenced in a study of blood T cell repertoires in COVID-19. The assay was immunoSEQ multiplex PCR, and TCRdb's table has in-frame clones only and misses some. The sample holds roughly 84,000 clones, around four fifths seen once. The sequencing sample was made of peripheral blood. These TCRs come from an elderly man with active or convalescent COVID-19.

The chain couples TRBV5-1 to TRBJ1-2, with D perhaps TRBD1 (5 bases). Germline assignment: CDR1 SGHRS and CDR2 YFSETQ. There are 15 residues in the CDR3. V lost 4 bases to trimming and J lost 5 bases, with 18 bases between them. CDR3 loop: CASSPGNEPKYGYTF. The DNA of the CDR3 is TGCGCCAGCAGCCCAGGGAACGAACCCAAGTATGGCTACACCTTC.

J is TRBJ2-7 and V is TRBV6-5; 8 nucleotides align to TRBD1. With V trimmed by 6 bases and J by 6 bases, 7 bases remained unmatched. CDR3 length: 13 amino acids. The germline V gene has CDR1 MNHEY and CDR2 SVGAGI. CDR3 DNA sequence: TGTGCCAGCAGCCGGACAGGGCTCGCCGAGCAGTACGTC. Amino acid sequence: CASSRTGLAEQYV.

This chain joins TRBV7-8 and TRBJ1-5; 12 nucleotides align to TRBD1. The CDR3 totals 18 residues. With 5 bases clipped from V and 6 bases from J, the junction kept 14 bases outside the gene matches. CDR1 and CDR2 (germline): SGHVS, FQNEAQ. The CDR3 coding sequence is TGTGCCAGCAGCCCCACCGGGACAGGGGGCCTGTTAGTTCAGCCCCAGCATTTT. Amino acid sequence: CASSPTGTGGLLVQPQHF. Full variable domain (remainder filled in from reference TRBV7-8 and TRBJ1-5): GAGVSQSPRYKVAKRGQDVALRCDPISGHVSLFWYQQALGQGPEFLTYFQNEAQLDKSGLPSDRFFAERPEGSVSTLKIQRTQQEDSAVYLCASSPTGTGGLLVQPQHFGDGTRLSIL.